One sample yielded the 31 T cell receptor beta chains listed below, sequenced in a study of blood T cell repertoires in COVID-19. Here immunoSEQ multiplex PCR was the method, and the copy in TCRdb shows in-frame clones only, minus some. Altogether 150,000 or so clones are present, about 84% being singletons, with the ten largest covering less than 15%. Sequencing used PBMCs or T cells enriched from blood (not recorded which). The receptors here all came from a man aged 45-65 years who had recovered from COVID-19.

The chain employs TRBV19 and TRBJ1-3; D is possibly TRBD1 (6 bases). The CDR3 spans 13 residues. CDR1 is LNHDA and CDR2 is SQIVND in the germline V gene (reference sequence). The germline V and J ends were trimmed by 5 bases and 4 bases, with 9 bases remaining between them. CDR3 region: CASSSTGGNTIYF. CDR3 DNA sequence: TGTGCCAGTAGTTCCACAGGGGGAAACACCATATATTTT.

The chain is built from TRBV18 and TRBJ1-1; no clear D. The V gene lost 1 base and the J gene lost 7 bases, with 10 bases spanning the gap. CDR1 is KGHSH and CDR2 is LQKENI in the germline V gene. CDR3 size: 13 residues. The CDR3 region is CASSPLAALEAFF. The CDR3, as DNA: TGTGCCAGCTCACCACTAGCTGCCCTTGAAGCTTTCTTT.

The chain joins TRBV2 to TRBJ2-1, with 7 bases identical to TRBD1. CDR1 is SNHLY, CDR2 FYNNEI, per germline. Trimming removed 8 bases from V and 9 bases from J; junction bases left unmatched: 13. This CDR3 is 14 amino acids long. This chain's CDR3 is CASVTGASESEQFF. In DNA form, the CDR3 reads TGTGCCAGCGTCACAGGGGCGTCTGAGAGTGAGCAGTTCTTC. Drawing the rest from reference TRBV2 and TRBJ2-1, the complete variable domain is EPEVTQTPSHQVTQMGQEVILRCVPISNHLYFYWYRQILGQKVEFLVSFYNNEISEKSEIFDDQFSVERPDGSNFTLKIRSTKLEDSAMYFCASVTGASESEQFFGPGTRLTVL.

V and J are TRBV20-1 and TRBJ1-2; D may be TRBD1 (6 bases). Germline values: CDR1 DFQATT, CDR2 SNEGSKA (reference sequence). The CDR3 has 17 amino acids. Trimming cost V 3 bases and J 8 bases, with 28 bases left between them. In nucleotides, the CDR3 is TGCAGTGCTAGTCCGAATGAATCGGGACAAGGATCTAGGGGCTACACCTTC. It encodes CSASPNESGQGSRGYTF.

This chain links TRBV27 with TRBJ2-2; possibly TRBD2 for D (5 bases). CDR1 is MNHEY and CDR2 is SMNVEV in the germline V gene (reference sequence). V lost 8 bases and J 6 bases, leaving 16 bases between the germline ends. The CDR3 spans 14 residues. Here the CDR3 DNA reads TGTGCCAGCCGATTGACTACGGTGCCCGGGGAGCTGTTTTTT. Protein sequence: CASRLTTVPGELFF.

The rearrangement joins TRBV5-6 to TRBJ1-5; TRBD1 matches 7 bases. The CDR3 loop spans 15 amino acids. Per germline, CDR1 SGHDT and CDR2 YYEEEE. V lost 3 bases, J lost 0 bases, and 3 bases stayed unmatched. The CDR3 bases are TGTGCCAGCAGCTCATGGACAGGTAGCAATCAGCCCCAGCATTTT. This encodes CASSSWTGSNQPQHF.

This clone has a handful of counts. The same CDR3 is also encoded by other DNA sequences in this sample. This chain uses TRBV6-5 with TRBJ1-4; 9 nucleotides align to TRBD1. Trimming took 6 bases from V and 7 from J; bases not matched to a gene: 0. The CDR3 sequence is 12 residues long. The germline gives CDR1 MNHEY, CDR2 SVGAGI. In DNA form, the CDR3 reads TGTGCCAGCAGGGACAGGGGTGAAAAACTGTTTTTT. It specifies CASRDRGEKLFF.

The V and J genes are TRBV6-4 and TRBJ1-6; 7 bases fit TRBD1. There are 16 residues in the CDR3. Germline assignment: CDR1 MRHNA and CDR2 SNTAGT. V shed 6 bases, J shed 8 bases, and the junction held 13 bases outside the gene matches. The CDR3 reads CASSDTDRDPYSPLHF. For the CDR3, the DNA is TGTGCCAGCAGCGATACCGACAGGGACCCTTATTCACCCCTCCACTTT.

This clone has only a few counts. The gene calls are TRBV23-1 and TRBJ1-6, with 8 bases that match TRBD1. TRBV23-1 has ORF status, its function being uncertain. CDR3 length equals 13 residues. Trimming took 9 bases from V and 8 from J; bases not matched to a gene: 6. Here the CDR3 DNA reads TGCGCCAGGGACAGGGAGGGGGATTCACCCCTCCACTTT. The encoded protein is CARDREGDSPLHF.

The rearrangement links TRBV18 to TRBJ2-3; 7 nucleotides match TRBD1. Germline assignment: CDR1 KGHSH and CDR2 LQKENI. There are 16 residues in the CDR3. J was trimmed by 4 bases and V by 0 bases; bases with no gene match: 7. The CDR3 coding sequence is TGTGCCAGCTCACCACCGGGCAGGGGGAACTCAGATACGCAGTATTTT. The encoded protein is CASSPPGRGNSDTQYF.

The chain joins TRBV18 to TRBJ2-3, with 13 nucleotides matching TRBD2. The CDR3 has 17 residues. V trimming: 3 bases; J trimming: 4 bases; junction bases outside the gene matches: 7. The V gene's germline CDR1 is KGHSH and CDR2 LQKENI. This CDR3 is CASSPPGLAGFSDTQYF. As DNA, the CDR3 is TGTGCCAGCTCACCCCCGGGACTAGCGGGGTTCTCAGATACGCAGTATTTT.

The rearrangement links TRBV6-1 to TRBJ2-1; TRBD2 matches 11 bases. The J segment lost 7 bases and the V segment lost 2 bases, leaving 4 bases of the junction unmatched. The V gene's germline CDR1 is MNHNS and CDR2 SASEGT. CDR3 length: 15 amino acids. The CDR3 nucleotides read TGTGCCAGCAGTGAACCCCGGACTAGCGGGAATGAGCAGTTCTTC. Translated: CASSEPRTSGNEQFF.

The CDR3 protein is CASSPGQGKAEAFF. The DNA of the CDR3 is TGTGCCAGCTCACCCGGACAGGGGAAGGCGGAAGCTTTCTTT. The chain combines TRBV18 with TRBJ1-1; TRBD1 matches at 9 bases. Germline V gives CDR1 KGHSH, CDR2 LQKENI. The CDR3 runs to 14 residues. V was pared by 3 bases and J by 8 bases, with 7 bases of the junction left unmatched. Full variable domain (remainder filled in from reference TRBV18 and TRBJ1-1): NAGVMQNPRHLVRRRGQEARLRCSPMKGHSHVYWYRQLPEEGLKFMVYLQKENIIDESGMPKERFSAEFPKEGPSILRIQQVVRGDSAAYFCASSPGQGKAEAFFGQGTRLTVV.

CDR3 residues: CASSEAELANYGYTF. The CDR3 region has the DNA TGTGCCAGCAGTGAAGCAGAGCTAGCTAACTATGGCTACACCTTC. The chain combines TRBV2 with TRBJ1-2; no clear D. The CDR3 extends over 15 amino acids. Per germline, CDR1 SNHLY and CDR2 FYNNEI. The V end lost 0 bases, the J end lost 0 bases, and 8 bases lay between the germline ends.

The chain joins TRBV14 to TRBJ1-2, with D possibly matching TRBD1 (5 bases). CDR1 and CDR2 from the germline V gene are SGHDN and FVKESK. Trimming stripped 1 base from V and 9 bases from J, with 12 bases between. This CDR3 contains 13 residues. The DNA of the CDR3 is TGTGCCAGCAGCCAAGTCATCGGGGGAAGCTACACCTTC. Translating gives CASSQVIGGSYTF.

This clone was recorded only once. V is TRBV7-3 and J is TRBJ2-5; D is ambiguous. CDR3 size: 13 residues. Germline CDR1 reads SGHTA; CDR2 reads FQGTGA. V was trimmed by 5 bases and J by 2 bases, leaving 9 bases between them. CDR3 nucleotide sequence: TGTGCCAGCAGCGCTTCTCGGCAAGAGACCCAGTACTTC. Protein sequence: CASSASRQETQYF.

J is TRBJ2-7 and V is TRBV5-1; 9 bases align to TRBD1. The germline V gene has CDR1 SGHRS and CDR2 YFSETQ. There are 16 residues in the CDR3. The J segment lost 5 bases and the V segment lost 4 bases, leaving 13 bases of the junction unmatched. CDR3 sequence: CASSLPGQGTTNEQYF. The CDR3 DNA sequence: TGCGCCAGCAGCCTACCGGGACAGGGAACAACAAACGAGCAGTACTTC.

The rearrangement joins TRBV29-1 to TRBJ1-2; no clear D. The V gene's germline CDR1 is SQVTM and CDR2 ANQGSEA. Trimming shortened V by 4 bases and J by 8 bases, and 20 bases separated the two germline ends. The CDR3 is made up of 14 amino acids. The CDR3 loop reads CSVVYLARGLGYTF. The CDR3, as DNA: TGCAGCGTTGTCTACTTGGCCCGAGGCTTGGGCTACACCTTC.

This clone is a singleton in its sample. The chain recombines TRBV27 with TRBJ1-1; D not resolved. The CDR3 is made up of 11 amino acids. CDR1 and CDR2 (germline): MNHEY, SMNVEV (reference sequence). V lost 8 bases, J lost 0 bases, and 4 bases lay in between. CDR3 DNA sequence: TGTGCCAGCCGGGTGAACACTGAAGCTTTCTTT. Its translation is CASRVNTEAFF.

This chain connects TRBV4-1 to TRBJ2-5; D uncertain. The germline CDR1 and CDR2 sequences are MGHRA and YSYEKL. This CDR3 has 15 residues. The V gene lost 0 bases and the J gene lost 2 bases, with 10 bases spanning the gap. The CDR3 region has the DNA TGCGCCAGCAGCCAAGAGGGCAAAAGACAAGAGACCCAGTACTTC. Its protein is CASSQEGKRQETQYF.

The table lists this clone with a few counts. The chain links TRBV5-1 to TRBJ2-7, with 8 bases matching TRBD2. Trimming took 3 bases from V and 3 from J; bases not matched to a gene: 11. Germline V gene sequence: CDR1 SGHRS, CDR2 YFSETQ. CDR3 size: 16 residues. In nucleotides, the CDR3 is TGCGCCAGCAGCTCAACCGGGGGGGCTCTAGGCTACGAGCAGTACTTC. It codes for CASSSTGGALGYEQYF.

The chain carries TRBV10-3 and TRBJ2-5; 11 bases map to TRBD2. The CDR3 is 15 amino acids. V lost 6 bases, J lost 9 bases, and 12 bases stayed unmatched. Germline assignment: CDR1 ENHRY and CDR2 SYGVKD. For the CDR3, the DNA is TGTGCCATCAGCCTAGCGGGGGGACCTGGTTCGTCCCAGTACTTC. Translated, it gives CAISLAGGPGSSQYF.

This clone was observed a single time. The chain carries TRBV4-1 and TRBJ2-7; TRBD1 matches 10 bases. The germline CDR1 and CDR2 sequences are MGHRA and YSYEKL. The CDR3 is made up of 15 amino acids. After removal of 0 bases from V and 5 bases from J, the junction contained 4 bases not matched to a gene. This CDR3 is CASSQDVGTGDEQYF. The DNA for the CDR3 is TGCGCCAGCAGCCAAGATGTGGGGACAGGGGACGAGCAGTACTTC.

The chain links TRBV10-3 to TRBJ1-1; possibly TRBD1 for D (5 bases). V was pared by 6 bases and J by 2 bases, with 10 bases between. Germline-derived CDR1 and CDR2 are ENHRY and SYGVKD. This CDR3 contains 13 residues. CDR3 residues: CAIRGRGNTEAFF. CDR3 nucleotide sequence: TGTGCCATCAGGGGGCGCGGAAACACTGAAGCTTTCTTT.

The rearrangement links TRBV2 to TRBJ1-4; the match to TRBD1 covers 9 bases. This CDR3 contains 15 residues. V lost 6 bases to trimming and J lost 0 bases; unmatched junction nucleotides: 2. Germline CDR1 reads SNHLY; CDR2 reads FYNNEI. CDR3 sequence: CASRRDRATNEKLFF. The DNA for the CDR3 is TGTGCCAGCAGGCGGGACAGGGCAACTAATGAAAAACTGTTTTTT.

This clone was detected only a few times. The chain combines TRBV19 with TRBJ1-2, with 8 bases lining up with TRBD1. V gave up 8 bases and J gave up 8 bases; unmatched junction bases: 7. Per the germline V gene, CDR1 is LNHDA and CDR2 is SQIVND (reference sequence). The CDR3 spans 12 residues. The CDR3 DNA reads TGTGCCAGTGGGCAGGGGGCGCGGGGCTACACCTTC. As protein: CASGQGARGYTF.

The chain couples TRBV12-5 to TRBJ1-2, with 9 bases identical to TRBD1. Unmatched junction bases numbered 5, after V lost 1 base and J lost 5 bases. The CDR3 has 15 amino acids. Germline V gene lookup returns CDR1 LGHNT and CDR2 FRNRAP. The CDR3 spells CASGLAEQGAYGYTF. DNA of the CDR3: TGTGCTAGTGGTTTGGCCGAACAGGGGGCTTATGGCTACACCTTC.

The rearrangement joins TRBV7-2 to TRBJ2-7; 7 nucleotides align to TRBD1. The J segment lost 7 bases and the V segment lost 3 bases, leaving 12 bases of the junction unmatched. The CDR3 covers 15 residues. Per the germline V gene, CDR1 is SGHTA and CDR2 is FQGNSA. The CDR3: CASSLVGVGGNEQYF. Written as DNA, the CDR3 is TGTGCCAGCAGCTTGGTTGGTGTAGGGGGCAATGAGCAGTACTTC.

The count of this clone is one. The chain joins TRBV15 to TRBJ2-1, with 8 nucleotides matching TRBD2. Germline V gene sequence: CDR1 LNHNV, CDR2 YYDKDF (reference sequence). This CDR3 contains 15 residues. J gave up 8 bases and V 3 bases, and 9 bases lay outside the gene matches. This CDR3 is CATSRALAGMDEQFF. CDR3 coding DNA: TGTGCCACCAGCAGGGCGCTAGCGGGCATGGATGAGCAGTTCTTC.

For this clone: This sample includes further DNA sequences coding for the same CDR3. CDR3 nucleotide sequence: TGCGCCAGCAGCTTGGGACAGGGTAATGAAAAACTGTTTTTT. The encoded protein is CASSLGQGNEKLFF. This rearrangement joins TRBV5-1 to TRBJ1-4; 7 positions agree with TRBD1. This CDR3 spans 14 amino acids. Germline V gene sequence: CDR1 SGHRS, CDR2 YFSETQ. Trimming cost V 0 bases and J 4 bases; bases outside gene matches: 0.

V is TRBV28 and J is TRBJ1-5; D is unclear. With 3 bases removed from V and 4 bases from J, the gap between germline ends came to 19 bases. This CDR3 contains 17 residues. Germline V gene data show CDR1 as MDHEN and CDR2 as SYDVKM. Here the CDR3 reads CASSFPGLFSRNQPQHF. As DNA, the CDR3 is TGTGCCAGCAGTTTCCCCGGACTTTTTTCAAGGAATCAGCCCCAGCATTTT.